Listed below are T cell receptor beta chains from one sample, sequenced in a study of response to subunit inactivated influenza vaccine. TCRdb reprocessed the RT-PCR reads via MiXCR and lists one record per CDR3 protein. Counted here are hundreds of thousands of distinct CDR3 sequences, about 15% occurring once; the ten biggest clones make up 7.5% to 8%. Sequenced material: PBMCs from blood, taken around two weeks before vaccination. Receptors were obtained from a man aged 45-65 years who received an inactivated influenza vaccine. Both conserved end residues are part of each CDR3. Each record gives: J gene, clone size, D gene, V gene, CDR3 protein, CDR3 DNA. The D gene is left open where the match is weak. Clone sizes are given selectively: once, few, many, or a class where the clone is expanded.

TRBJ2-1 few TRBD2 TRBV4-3 CASSQESSGRAPQFF TGCGCCAGCAGCCAAGAATCTAGCGGGAGGGCTCCTCAGTTCTTC
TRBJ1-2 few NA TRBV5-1 CASSREEQSWHGYTF TGCGCCAGCAGTCGGGAAGAACAGTCTTGGCATGGCTACACCTTC
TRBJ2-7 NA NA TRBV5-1 CASSPTMYEQYF TGCGCCAGCAGCCCGACGATGTACGAGCAGTACTTC
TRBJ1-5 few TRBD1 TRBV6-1 CASSEDGQGGQPQHF TGTGCCAGCAGTGAAGACGGACAGGGCGGTCAGCCCCAGCATTTT
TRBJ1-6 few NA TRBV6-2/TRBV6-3 CASSFGIYNSPLHF TGTGCCAGCAGTTTCGGCATTTATAATTCACCCCTCCACTTT
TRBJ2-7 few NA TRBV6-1 CASSESWGANEQYF TGTGCCAGCAGTGAATCATGGGGGGCCAACGAGCAGTACTTC
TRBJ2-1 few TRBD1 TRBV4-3 CASSQAAGQGNNEQFF TGCGCCAGCAGCCAAGCCGCGGGACAGGGTAACAATGAGCAGTTCTTC
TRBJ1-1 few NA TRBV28 CASRPPTPNTEAFF TGTGCCAGCAGACCACCGACACCAAACACTGAAGCTTTCTTT
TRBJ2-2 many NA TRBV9 CASSVGHRVGGELFF TGTGCCAGCAGCGTAGGTCACAGGGTAGGAGGGGAGCTGTTTTTT
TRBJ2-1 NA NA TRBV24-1 CATSALKPYNEQFF TGTGCCACCAGTGCCCTCAAACCGTACAATGAGCAGTTCTTC
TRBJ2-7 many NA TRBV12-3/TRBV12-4 CASSLMSSTGEQYF TGTGCCAGCAGTTTAATGTCCAGCACGGGCGAGCAGTACTTC
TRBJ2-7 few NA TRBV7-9 CASSLVSGFTYEQYF TGTGCCAGCAGCTTAGTCAGCGGGTTCACCTACGAGCAGTACTTC
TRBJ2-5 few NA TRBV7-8 CASSLVGRTVLNQETQYF TGTGCCAGCAGCTTAGTTGGACGGACAGTCCTAAACCAAGAGACCCAGTACTTC
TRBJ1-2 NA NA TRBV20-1 CSAMGLDTAYYGYTF TGCAGTGCTATGGGTCTAGACACCGCGTACTATGGCTACACCTTC
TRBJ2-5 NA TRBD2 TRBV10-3 CAISRSSGNRETQYF TGTGCCATCAGTAGGTCTAGCGGGAATCGGGAGACCCAGTACTTC
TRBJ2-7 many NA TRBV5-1 CASSSTLRGRSYEQYF TGCGCCAGCAGCTCGACTTTGCGGGGAAGAAGCTACGAGCAGTACTTC
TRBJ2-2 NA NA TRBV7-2 CASTFLGGTGELFF TGTGCCAGCACCTTTCTTGGGGGTACGGGGGAGCTGTTTTTT
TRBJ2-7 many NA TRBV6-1 CASSEAGAATYEQYF TGTGCCAGCAGTGAAGCAGGGGCCGCCACCTACGAGCAGTACTTC
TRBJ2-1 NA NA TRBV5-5 CASSLAGEPYNEQFF TGTGCCAGCAGCTTGGCCGGTGAGCCCTACAATGAGCAGTTCTTC
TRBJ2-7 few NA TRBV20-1 CSASGVYLVGYEQYF TGCAGTGCTAGTGGCGTCTACTTGGTGGGCTACGAGCAGTACTTC
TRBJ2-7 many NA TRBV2 CASSEFRGQYF TGTGCCAGCAGTGAATTTCGAGGGCAGTACTTC
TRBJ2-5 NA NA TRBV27 CASSLGHRETQYF TGTGCCAGCAGTTTGGGTCATAGGGAGACCCAGTACTTC
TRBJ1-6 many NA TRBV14 CASSQTSGNNSPLHF TGTGCCAGCAGCCAAACTTCCGGGAACAATTCACCCCTCCACTTT
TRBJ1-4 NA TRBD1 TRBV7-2 CASSSYDRGLEKLFF TGTGCCAGCAGCAGTTACGACAGGGGGCTTGAAAAACTGTTTTTT
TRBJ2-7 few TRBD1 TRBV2 CASSAQGALAHEQYF TGTGCCAGCAGTGCACAGGGGGCCCTAGCCCACGAGCAGTACTTC
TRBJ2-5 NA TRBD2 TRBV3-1 CASSLTSGGEPQYF TGTGCCAGCAGCCTAACTAGCGGGGGGGAGCCCCAGTACTTC
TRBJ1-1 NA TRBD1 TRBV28 CASRLQGTTEAFF TGTGCCAGCAGGTTACAGGGGACCACTGAAGCTTTCTTT
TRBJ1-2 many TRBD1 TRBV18 CASSLDRGNGYTF TGTGCCAGCTCACTCGACAGGGGGAATGGCTACACCTTC
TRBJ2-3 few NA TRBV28 CASSPGGASTDTQYF TGTGCCAGCAGCCCAGGGGGGGCCAGCACAGATACGCAGTATTTT
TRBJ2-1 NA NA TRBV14 CASSQVDRSQFF TGTGCCAGCAGCCAGGTCGACAGGTCTCAGTTCTTC
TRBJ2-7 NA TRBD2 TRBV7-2 CASSLAGAGGGRYEQYF TGTGCCAGCAGCTTAGCGGGTGCGGGGGGAGGTCGGTACGAGCAGTACTTC
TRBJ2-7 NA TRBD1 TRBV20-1 CSADRDYEQYF TGCAGTGCTGACAGGGACTACGAGCAGTACTTC
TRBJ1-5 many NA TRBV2 CASSDGNLSNQPQHF TGTGCCAGCAGTGATGGAAATCTTAGCAATCAGCCCCAGCATTTT
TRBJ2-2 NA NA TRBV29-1 CSVEIGQNTGELFF TGCAGCGTTGAAATTGGACAGAACACCGGGGAGCTGTTTTTT
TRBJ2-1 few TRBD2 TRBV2 CASSVSASGSNEQFF TGTGCCAGCAGTGTCTCGGCTAGCGGGAGCAATGAGCAGTTCTTC
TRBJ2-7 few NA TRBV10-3 CAISESLGGGTYEQYF TGTGCCATCAGTGAGTCCCTTGGTGGGGGGACCTACGAGCAGTACTTC
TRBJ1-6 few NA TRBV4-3 CASSQEFAGGIPALHF TGCGCCAGCAGCCAGGAGTTTGCGGGGGGGATCCCAGCCCTCCACTTT
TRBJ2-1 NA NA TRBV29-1 CSVGKRGSGNEQFF TGCAGCGTTGGGAAGAGGGGATCGGGCAATGAGCAGTTCTTC
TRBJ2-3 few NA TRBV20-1 CSAMRGITDTQYF TGCAGTGCTATGCGGGGAATCACAGATACGCAGTATTTT
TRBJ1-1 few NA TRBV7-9 CASSSQGGATEAFF TGTGCCAGCAGCTCGCAGGGAGGCGCAACTGAAGCTTTCTTT
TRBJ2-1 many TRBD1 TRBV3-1 CASSHPDRENEQFF TGTGCCAGCAGCCACCCGGACAGGGAAAATGAGCAGTTCTTC
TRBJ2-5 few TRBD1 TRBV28 CASSSGTATQETQYF TGTGCCAGCAGTTCCGGGACAGCAACCCAAGAGACCCAGTACTTC
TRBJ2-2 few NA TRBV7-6 CASSLVVSLNTGELFF TGTGCCAGCAGCTTAGTGGTGTCCCTGAACACCGGGGAGCTGTTTTTT
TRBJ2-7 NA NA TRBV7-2 CASSLPPGEQYF TGTGCCAGCAGCTTACCTCCGGGCGAGCAGTACTTC
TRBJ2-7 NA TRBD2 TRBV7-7 CASSLTGLAGDEQYF TGTGCCAGCAGCTTAACTGGGTTAGCGGGCGACGAGCAGTACTTC
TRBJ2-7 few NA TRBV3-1 CASSQGQTAYEQYF TGTGCCAGCAGCCAAGGACAGACAGCCTACGAGCAGTACTTC
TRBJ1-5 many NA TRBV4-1 CASSQDGEQVYSNQPQHF TGCGCCAGCAGCCAAGATGGGGAACAGGTCTATAGCAATCAGCCCCAGCATTTT
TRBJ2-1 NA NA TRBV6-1 CASRKDRALYNEQFF TGTGCCAGCAGAAAGGACCGGGCCCTCTACAATGAGCAGTTCTTC
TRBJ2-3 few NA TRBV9 CASSVDPQGKDTQYF TGTGCCAGCAGCGTAGATCCCCAGGGGAAAGATACGCAGTATTTT
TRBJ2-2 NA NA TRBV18 CASSPREGPNTGELFF TGTGCCAGCTCACCCCGCGAAGGGCCGAACACCGGGGAGCTGTTTTTT
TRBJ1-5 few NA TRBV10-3 CAIRNDSLGQPQHF TGTGCCATCAGGAACGACAGTCTGGGTCAGCCCCAGCATTTT
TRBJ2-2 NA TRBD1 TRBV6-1 CASSALRGTGELFF TGTGCCAGCAGCGCCCTCAGGGGGACCGGGGAGCTGTTTTTT
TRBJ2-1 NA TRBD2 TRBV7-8 CASSPPPRTSGRTFF TGTGCCAGCAGCCCTCCACCCCGGACTAGCGGGAGAACGTTCTTC
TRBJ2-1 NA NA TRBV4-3 CASSQDRSGFYNEQFF TGCGCCAGCAGCCAAGATCGGTCCGGTTTTTACAATGAGCAGTTCTTC
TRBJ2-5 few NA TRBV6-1 CASSRRGGQETQYF TGTGCCAGCAGCCGCCGTGGGGGGCAAGAGACCCAGTACTTC
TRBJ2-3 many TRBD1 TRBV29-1 CSVQGAPTDTQYF TGCAGCGTACAGGGGGCTCCGACAGATACGCAGTATTTT
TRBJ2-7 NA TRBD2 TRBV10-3 CAISESIGGSNEQYF TGTGCCATCAGTGAGTCGATCGGCGGGAGTAACGAGCAGTACTTC
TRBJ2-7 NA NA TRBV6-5 CASGDWTYEQYF TGTGCCAGCGGCGACTGGACCTACGAGCAGTACTTC
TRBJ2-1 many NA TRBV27 CASSSGVLNEQFF TGTGCCAGCAGTTCGGGAGTACTCAATGAGCAGTTCTTC
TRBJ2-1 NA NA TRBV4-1 CASSQGVWNNEQFF TGCGCCAGCAGCCAAGGCGTGTGGAACAATGAGCAGTTCTTC